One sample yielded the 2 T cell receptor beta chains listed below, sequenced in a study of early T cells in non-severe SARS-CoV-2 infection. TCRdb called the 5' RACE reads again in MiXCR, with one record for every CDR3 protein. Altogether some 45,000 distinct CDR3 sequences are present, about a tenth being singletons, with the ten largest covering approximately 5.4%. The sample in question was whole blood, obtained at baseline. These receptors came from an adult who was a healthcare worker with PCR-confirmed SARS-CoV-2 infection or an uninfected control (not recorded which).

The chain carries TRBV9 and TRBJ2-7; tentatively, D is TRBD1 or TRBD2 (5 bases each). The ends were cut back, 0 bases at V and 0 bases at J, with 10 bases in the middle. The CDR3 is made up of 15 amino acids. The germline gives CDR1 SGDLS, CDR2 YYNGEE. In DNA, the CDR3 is TGTGCCAGCAGCGTAGAGGGGACGGACTCCTACGAGCAGTACTTC. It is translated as CASSVEGTDSYEQYF.

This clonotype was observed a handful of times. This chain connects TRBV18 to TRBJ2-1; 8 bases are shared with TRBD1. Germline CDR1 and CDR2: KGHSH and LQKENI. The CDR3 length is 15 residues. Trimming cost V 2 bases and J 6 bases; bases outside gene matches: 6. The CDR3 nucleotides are TGTGCCAGCTCACCAGACAGGGGTGGTAGCAATGAGCAGTTCTTC. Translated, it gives CASSPDRGGSNEQFF.